The following is a T cell receptor (beta chain) sequence with its context. Its target is unknown. The source of the sample is a study of T cell responses to AZD1222 COVID-19 vaccine. The wider study: Second-dose schedules of about 4 or about 12 weeks were combined. Overall study results and limits: The study found vaccine-associated CD4 TCRs spanning spike, dominant at 160-218 and 743-854. Among the donors, most were white British and more were female, and clonal diversity was possibly underestimated. It was only a handful of AZD1222 recipients who were seropositive at baseline.

The method was immunoSEQ multiplex PCR; TCRdb's version includes in-frame clones alone and lacks a portion of them. The table records approximately 150,000 clones, roughly nine tenths of them present only once. Trimming removed 0 bases from V and 1 base from J, with 7 bases in between. Germline V gene data show CDR1 as SGDLS and CDR2 as YYNGEE. This CDR3 is 14 amino acids long. Here the sequenced sample was peripheral blood, taken on day 0 of AZD1222 vaccination. The chain couples TRBV9 to TRBJ1-1; D is perhaps TRBD1 (6 bases). The receptor was derived from an adult in good health. The CDR3 here is CASSVGGRNTEAFF. CDR3 in DNA: TGTGCCAGCAGCGTAGGGGGGCGGAACACTGAAGCTTTCTTT.